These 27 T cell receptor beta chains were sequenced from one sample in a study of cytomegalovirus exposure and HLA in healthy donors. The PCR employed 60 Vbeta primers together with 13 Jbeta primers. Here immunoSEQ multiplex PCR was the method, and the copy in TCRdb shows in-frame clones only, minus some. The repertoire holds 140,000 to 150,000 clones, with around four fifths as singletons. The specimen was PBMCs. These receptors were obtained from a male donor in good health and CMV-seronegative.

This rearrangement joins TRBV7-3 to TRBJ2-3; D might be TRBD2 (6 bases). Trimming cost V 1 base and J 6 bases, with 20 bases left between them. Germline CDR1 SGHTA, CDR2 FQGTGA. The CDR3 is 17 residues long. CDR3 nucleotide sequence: TGTGCCAGCAGCTTAAGTCTAGTCGCCGGGAGTGGGGATACGCAGTATTTT. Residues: CASSLSLVAGSGDTQYF.

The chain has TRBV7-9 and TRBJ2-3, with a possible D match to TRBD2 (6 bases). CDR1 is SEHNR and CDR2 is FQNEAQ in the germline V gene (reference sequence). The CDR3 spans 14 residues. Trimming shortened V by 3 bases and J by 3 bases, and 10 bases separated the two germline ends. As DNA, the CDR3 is TGTGCCAGCAGCTTGGGCGGGGCGACAGATACGCAGTATTTT. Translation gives CASSLGGATDTQYF.

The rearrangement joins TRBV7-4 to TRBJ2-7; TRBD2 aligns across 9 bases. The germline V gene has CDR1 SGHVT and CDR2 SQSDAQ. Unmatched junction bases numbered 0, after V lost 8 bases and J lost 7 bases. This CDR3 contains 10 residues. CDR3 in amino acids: CASAGGEQYF. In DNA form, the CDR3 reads TGTGCCAGCGCGGGGGGGGAGCAGTACTTC.

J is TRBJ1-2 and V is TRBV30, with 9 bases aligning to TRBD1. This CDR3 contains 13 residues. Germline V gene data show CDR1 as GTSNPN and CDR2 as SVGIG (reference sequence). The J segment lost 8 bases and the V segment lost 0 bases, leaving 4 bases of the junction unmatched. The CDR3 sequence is CAWSVLDRGGYTF. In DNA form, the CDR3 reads TGTGCCTGGAGTGTACTGGACAGGGGAGGCTACACCTTC.

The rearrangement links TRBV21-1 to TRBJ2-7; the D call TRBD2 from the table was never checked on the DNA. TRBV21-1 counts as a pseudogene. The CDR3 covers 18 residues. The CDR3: CASSKGSSGRTSSYEQYF. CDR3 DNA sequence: TGTGCCAGCAGCAAAGGTAGTAGCGGGCGGACCAGCTCCTACGAGCAGTACTTC.

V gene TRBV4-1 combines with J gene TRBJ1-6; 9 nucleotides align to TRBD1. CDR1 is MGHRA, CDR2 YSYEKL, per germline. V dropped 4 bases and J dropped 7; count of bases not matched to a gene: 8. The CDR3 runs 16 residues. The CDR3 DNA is TGCGCCAGCAGCCCCCAAACCGGGACAGGGAATTCACCCCTCCACTTT. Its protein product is CASSPQTGTGNSPLHF.

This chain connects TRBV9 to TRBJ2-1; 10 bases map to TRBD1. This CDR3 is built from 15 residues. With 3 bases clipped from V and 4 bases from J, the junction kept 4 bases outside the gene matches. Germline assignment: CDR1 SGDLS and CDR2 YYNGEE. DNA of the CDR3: TGTGCCAGCAGCGGACAGGGGGCTGAGTACAATGAGCAGTTCTTC. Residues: CASSGQGAEYNEQFF.

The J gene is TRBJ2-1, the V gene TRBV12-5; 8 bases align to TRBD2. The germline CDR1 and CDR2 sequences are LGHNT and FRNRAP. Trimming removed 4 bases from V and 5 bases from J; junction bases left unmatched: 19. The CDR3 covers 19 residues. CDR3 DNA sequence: TGTGCTAGTGGTTCCCCCCCGGAGCAGGGACTAGATGTCCACAATGAGCAGTTCTTC. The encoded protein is CASGSPPEQGLDVHNEQFF.

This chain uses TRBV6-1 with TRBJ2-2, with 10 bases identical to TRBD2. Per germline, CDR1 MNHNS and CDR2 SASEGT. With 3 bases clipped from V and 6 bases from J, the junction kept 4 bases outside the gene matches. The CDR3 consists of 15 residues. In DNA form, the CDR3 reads TGTGCCAGCAGTGAGGCCAGCGGGGGGGCCGGGGAGCTGTTTTTT. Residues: CASSEASGGAGELFF.

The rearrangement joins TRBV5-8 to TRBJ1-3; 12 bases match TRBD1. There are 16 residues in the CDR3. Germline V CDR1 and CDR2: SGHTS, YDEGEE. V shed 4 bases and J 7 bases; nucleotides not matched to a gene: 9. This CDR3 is CASSPGGQGALNTIYF. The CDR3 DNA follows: TGTGCCAGCAGCCCGGGGGGACAGGGGGCCCTCAACACCATATATTTT.

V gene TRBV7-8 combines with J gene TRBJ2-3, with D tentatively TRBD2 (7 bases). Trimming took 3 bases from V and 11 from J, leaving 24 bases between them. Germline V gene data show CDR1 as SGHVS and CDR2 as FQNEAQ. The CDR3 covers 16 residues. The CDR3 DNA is TGTGCCAGCAGCTTGTCAACCTGGGGGGGAGGGACAAAGCAGTATTTT. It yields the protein CASSLSTWGGGTKQYF.

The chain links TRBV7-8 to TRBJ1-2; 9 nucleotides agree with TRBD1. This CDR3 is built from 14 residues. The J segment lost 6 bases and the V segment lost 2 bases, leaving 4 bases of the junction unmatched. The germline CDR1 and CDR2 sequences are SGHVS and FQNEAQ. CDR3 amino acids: CASSLLQGADGYTF. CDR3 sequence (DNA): TGTGCCAGCAGCTTATTACAGGGGGCGGATGGCTACACCTTC.

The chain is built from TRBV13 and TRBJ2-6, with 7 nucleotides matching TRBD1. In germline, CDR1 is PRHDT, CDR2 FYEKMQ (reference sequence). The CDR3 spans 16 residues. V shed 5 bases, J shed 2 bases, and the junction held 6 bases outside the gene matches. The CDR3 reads CASSLRTGAGANVLTF. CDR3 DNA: TGTGCCAGCAGCCTACGGACAGGTGCTGGGGCCAACGTCCTGACTTTC.

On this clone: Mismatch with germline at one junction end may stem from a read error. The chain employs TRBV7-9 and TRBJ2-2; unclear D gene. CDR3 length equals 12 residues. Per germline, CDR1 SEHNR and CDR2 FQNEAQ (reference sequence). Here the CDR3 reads CSSPPPYGELFF. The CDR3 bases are TGTTCCAGCCCCCCTCCCTACGGGGAGCTGTTTTTT.

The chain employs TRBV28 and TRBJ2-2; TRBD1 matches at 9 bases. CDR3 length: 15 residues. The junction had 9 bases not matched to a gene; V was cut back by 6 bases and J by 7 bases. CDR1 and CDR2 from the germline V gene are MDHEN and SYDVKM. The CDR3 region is CASSWGDRAGGELFF. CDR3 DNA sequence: TGTGCCAGCAGCTGGGGGGACAGGGCTGGCGGGGAGCTGTTTTTT.

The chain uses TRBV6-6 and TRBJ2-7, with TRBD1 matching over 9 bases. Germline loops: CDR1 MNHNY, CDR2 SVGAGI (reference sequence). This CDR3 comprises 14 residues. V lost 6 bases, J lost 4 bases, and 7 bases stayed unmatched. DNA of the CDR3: TGTGCCAGCAGGGCCTCGGGACAGGGATACGAGCAGTACTTC. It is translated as CASRASGQGYEQYF.

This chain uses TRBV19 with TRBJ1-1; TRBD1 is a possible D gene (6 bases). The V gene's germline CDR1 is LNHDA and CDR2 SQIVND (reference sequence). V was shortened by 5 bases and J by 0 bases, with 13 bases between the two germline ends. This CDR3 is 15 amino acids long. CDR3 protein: CASSSGDTLNTEAFF. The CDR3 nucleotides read TGTGCCAGTAGTTCAGGGGACACCTTGAACACTGAAGCTTTCTTT.

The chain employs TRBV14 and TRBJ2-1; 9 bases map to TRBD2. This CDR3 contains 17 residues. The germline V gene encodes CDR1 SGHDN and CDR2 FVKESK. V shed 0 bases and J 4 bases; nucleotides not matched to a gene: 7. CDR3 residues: CASSQESRGGLYNEQFF. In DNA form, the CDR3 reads TGTGCCAGCAGCCAAGAGTCGCGGGGGGGCCTATACAATGAGCAGTTCTTC. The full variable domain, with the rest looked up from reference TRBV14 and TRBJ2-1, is EAGVTQFPSHSVIEKGQTVTLRCDPISGHDNLYWYRRVMGKEIKFLLHFVKESKQDESGMPNNRFLAERTGGTYSTLKVQPAELEDSGVYFCASSQESRGGLYNEQFFGPGTRLTVL.

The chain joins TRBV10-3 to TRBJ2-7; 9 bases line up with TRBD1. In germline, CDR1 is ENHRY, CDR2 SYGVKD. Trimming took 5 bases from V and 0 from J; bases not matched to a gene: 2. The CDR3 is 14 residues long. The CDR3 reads CAISKGQGSYEQYF. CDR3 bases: TGTGCCATCAGTAAGGGACAGGGCTCCTACGAGCAGTACTTC.

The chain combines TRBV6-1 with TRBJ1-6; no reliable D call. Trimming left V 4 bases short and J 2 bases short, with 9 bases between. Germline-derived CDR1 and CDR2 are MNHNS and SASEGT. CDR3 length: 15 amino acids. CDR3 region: CASSGGWAYNSPLHF. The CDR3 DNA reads TGTGCCAGCAGTGGAGGTTGGGCCTATAATTCACCCCTCCACTTT.

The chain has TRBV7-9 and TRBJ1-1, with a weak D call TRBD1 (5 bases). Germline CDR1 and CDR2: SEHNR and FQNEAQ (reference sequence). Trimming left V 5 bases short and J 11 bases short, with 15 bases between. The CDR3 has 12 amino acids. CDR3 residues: CASSEDSAWAFF. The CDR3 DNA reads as TGTGCCAGCAGCGAAGACAGTGCCTGGGCTTTCTTT.

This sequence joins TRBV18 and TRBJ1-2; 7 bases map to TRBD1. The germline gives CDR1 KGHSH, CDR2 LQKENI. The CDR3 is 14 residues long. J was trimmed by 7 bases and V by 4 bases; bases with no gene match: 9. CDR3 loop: CASSRDRALGGYTF. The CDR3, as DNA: TGTGCCAGCTCACGGGACAGAGCCTTAGGTGGCTACACCTTC.

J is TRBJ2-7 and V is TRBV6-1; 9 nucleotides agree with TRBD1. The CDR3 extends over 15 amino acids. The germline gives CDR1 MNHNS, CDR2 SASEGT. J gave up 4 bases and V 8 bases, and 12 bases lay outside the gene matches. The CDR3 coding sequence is TGTGCCAGCTTGGGGATAAGACAGGGGGTATACGAGCAGTACTTC. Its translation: CASLGIRQGVYEQYF.

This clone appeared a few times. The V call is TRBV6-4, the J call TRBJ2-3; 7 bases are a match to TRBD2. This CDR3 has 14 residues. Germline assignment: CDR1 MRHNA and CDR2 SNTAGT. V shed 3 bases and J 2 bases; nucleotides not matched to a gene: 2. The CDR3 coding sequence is TGTGCCAGCAGTGATAAGCGGGACACAGATACGCAGTATTTT. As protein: CASSDKRDTDTQYF.

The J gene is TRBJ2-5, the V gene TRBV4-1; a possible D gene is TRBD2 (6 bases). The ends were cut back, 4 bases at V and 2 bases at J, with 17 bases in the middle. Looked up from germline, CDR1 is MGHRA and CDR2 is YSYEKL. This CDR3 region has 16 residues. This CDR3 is CASSPGPAGLQETQYF. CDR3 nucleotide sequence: TGCGCCAGCAGCCCGGGCCCAGCGGGCCTTCAAGAGACCCAGTACTTC.

The CDR3 region is CASSLDRGLATTNEKLFF. CDR3 nucleotide sequence: TGTGCCAGCAGCTTAGACAGGGGCCTCGCTACAACTAATGAAAAACTGTTTTTT. The chain has TRBV7-2 and TRBJ1-4; 7 nucleotides match TRBD1. The germline gives CDR1 SGHTA, CDR2 FQGNSA. The CDR3 length is 18 residues. V gave up 1 base and J gave up 0 bases; unmatched junction bases: 8.

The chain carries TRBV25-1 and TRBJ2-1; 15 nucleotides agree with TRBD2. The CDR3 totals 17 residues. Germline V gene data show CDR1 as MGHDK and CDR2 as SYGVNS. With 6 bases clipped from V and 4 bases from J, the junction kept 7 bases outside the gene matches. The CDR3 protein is CASRPGTSGGKYNEQFF. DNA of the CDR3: TGTGCCAGCAGGCCGGGGACTAGCGGGGGGAAGTACAATGAGCAGTTCTTC.